This T cell receptor beta chain was sequenced during a study of blood T cell repertoires in COVID-19 (TCRdb year 2020). For context, the study as a whole: Collaborator samples came from the United States, Italy and Spain and covered acute and convalescent phases of COVID-19. The samples were drawn from the first 160 participants of the ongoing ImmuneRACE study and from 950 to 1,500 subjects provided by 6 global collaborators. Deeply sampled blood TCRbeta repertoires from subjects exposed to, actively infected with, or recovered from COVID-19 were included in the dataset. Where available, HLA class I and class II types were taken from metadata supplied by the sample provider and were not determined by assay-based typing. Nearly every sample came with metadata listing a de-identified subject ID, COVID-19 status, age in years and sex. The prospective study material was composed of cDNA or gDNA derived from T cells, B-cell-depleted T cells, or PBMCs. The repertoires were released in a freely available public database intended as a resource for research on the immune response to SARS-CoV-2. The study at large found these results: Clinical and demographic metadata were provided uncurated, with the amount varying by source and participant.

TCRbeta CDR3 regions were amplified from genomic DNA by means of the immunoSEQ Assay, a bias-controlled multiplex PCR. The study's processing was this. Within the assay, amplification of reference gene primers was used to estimate how many nucleated cells each sample contained. To quantify the absolute abundance of each unique TCRbeta CDR3 rearrangement, sequence reads were collapsed and filtered. For each sample, productive Simpson clonality was calculated by taking the square root of Simpson's diversity index across productive rearrangements. Not all clones reach the TCRdb copy of this immuneACCESS table, which keeps in-frame sequences only. Checked studies attribute under half of the gap to unresolved V genes and leave the rest unexplained. That table gives V, J and clone size, and the DNA gave D and trimming. For this sample the table gives approximately 300,000 clones, of which roughly 90% were detected only once. The ten most abundant clones make up approximately 1.8% of the sample.

Reading from cysteine to phenylalanine, the CDR3 counts 12 amino acids. Only CDR3 DNA is held: 36 bases, read in frame from base 1. V and J lose 8 bases and 5 bases, and a span of 15 bases separates them. According to the germline V gene, CDR1 reads SQVTM and CDR2 reads ANQGSEA. Comments on this clone: The antigen this receptor binds is unknown. No clone much larger than this one lies a single base away; base qualities are absent.

In Seattle, one collaborating source enrolled patients while the infection was active and tracked those patients longitudinally over the course of disease. Each collaborating institution followed its own protocols to collect whole blood in K2EDTA tubes. Collaborator samples were shipped for TCRbeta analysis as frozen whole blood, isolated PBMCs, or DNA extracted from either sample type. This clonotype was sampled from a woman aged 25 to 39 with COVID-19, enrolled during active disease. Sequenced sample: peripheral blood. The V and J segments used are TRBV29-1 and TRBJ1-1; TRBD1 could be the D gene, as 6 bases match. Here the CDR3 is given as CSSTTGLTEAFF. The DNA sequence is as follows: TGCAGCTCCACAACAGGGTTAACTGAAGCTTTCTTT.